This T cell receptor beta chain was identified during a study of blood T cell repertoires in COVID-19. As originally analysed: Reference gene primer amplification in the assay estimated nucleated cell counts. Clones were read by immunoSEQ multiplex PCR, and TCRdb kept only the in-frame ones, dropping some. V and J calls and clone size come straight from that table; D and trimming were deduced from the DNA. Here the sample spans over 50,000 clones, more than 85% being singletons. The CDR3 spans 15 residues. The J segment lost 8 bases and the V segment lost 1 base, leaving 8 bases of the junction unmatched. Per germline, CDR1 LGHNA and CDR2 YNFKEQ.

The sequenced sample consisted of peripheral blood. The chain links TRBV4-2 to TRBJ1-2, with 9 positions matching TRBD1. The TCR originated in a man aged 50-60 years with active COVID-19. Written as DNA, the CDR3 is TGTGCCAGCAGCCAAGTTCCAGGACAGGGGCAGGGCTACACCTTC. It codes for CASSQVPGQGQGYTF.